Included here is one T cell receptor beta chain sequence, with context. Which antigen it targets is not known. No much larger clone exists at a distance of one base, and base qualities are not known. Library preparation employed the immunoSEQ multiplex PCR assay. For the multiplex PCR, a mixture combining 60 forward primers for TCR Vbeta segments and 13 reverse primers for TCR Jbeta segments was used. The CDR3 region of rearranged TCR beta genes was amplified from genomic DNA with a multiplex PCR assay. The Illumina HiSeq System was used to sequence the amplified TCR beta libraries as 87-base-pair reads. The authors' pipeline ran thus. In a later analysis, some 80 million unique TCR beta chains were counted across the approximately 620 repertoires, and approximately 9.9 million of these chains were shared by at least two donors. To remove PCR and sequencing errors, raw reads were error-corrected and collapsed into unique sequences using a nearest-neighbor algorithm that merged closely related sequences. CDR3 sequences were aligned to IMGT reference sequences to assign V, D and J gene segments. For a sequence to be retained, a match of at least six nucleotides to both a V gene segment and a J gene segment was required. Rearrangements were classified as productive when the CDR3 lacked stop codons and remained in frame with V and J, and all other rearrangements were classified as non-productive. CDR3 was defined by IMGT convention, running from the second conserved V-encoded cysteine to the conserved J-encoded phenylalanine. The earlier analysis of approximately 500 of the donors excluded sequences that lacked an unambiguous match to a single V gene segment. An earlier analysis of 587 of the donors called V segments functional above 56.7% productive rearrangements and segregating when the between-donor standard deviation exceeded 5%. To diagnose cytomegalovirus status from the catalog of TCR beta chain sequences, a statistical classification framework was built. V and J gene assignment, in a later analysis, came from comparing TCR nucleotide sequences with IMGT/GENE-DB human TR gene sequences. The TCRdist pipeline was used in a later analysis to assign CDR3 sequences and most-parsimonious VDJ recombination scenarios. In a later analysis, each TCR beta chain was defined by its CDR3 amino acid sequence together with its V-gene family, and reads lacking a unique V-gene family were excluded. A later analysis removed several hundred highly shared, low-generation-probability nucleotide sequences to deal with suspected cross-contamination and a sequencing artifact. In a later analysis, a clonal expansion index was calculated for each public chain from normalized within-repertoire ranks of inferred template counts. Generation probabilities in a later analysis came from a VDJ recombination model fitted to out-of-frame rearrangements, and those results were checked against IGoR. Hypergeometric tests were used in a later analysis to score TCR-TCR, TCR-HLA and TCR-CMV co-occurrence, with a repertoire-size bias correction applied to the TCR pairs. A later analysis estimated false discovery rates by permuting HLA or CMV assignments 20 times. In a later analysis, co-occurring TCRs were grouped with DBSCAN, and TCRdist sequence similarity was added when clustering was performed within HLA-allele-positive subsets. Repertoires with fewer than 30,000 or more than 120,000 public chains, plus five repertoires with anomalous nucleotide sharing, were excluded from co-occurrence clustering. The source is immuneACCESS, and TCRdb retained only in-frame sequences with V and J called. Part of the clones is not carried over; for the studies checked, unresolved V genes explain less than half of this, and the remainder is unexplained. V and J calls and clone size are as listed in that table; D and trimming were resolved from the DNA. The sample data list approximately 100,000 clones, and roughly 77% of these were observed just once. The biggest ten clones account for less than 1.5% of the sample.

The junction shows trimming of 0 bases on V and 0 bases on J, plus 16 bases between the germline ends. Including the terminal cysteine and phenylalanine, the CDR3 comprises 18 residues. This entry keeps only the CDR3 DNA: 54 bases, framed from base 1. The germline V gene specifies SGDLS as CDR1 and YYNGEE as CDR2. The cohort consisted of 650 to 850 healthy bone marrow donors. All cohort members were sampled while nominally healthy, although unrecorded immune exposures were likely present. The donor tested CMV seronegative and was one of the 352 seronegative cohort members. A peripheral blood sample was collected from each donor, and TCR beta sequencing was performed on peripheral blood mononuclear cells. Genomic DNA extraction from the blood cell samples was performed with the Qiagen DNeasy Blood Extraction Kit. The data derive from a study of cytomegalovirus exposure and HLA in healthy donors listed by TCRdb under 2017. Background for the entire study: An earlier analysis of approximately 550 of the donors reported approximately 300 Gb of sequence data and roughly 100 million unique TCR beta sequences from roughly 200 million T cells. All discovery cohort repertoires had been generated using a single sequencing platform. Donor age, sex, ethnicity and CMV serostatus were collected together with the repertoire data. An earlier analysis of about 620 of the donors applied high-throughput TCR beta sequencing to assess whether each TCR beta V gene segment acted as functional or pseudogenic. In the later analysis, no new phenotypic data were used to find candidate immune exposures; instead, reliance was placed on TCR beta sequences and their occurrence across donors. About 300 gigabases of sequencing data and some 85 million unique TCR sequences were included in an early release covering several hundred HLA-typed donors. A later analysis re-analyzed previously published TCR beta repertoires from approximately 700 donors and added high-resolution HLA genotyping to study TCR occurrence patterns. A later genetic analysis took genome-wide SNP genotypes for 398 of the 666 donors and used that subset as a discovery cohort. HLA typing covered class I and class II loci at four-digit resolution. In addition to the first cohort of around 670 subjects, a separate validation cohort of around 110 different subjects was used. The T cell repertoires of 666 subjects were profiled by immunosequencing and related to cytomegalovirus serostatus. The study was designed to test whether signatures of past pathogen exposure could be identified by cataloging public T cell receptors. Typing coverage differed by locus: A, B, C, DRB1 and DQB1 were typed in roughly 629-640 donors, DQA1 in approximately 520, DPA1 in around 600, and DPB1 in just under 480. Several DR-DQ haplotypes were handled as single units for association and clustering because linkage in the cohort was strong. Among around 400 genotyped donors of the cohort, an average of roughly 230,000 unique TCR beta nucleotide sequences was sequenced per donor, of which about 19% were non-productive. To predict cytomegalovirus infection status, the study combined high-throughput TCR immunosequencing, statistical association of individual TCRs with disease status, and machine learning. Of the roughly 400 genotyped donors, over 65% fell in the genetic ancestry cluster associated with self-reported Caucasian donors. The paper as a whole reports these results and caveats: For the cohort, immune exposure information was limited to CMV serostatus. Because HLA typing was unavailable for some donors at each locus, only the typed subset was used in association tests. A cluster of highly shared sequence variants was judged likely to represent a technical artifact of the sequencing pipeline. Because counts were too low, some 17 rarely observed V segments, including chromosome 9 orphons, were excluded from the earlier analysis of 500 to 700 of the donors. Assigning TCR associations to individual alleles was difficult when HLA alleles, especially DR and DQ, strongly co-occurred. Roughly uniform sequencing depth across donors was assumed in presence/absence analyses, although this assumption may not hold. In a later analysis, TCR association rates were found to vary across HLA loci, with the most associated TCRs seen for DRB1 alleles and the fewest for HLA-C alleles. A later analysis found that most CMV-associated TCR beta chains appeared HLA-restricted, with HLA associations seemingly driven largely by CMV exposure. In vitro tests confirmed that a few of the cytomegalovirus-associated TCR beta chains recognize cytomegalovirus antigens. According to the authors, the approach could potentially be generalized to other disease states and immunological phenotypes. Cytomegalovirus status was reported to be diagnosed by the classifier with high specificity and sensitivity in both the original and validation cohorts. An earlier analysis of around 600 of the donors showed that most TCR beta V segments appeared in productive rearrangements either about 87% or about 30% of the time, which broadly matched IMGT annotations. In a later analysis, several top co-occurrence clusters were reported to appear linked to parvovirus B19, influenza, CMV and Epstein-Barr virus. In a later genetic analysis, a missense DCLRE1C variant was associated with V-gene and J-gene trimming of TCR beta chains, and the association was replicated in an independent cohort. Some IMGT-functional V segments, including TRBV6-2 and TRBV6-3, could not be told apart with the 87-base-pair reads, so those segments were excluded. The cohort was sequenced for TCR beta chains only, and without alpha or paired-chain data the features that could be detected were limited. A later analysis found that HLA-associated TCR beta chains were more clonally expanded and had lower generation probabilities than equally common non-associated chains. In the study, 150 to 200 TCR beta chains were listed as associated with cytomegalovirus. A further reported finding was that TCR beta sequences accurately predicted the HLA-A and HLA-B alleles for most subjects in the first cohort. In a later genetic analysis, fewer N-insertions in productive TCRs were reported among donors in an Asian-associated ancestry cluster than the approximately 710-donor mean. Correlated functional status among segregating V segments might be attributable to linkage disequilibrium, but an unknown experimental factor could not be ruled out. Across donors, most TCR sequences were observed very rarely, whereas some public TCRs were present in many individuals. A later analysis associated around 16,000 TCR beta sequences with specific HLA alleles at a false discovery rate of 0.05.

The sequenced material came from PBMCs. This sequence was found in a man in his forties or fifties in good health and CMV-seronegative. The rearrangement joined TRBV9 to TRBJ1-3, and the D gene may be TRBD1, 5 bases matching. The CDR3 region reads CASSVAIDSWSSGNTIYF. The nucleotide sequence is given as TGTGCCAGCAGCGTAGCTATTGACAGTTGGAGCTCTGGAAACACCATATATTTT.